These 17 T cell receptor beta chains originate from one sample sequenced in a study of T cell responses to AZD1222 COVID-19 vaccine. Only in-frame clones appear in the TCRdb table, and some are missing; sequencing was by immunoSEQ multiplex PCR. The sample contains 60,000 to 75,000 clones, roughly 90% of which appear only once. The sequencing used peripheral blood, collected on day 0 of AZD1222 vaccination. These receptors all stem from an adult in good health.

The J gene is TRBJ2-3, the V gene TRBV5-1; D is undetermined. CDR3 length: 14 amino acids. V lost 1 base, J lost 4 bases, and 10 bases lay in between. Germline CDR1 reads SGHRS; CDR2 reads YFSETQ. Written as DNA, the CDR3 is TGCGCCAGCAGCTTGAGGCCCCGGGCAGATACGCAGTATTTT. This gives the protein CASSLRPRADTQYF. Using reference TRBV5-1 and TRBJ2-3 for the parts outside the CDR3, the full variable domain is KAGVTQTPRYLIKTRGQQVTLSCSPISGHRSVSWYQQTPGQGLQFLFEYFSETQRNKGNFPGRFSGRQFSNSRSEMNVSTLELGDSALYLCASSLRPRADTQYFGPGTRLTVL.

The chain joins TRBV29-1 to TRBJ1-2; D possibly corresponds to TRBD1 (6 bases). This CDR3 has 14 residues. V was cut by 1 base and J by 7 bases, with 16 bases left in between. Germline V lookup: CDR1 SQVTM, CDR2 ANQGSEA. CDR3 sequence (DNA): TGCAGCGTTGAAGGAGGACAGAGCAAGGGTGGCTACACCTTC. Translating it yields CSVEGGQSKGGYTF.

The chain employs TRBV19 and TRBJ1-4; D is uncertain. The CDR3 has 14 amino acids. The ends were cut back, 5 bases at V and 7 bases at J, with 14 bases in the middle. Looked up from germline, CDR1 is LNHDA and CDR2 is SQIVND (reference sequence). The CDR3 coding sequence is TGTGCCAGTAGTGGGGAACTCTCGTTTGAAAAACTGTTTTTT. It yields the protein CASSGELSFEKLFF.

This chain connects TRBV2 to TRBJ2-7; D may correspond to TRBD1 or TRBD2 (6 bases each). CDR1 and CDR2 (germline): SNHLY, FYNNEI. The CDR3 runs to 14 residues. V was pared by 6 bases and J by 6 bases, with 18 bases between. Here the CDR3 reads CASRGGWGNGEQYF. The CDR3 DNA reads TGTGCCAGCAGGGGGGGCTGGGGAAACGGCGAGCAGTACTTC.

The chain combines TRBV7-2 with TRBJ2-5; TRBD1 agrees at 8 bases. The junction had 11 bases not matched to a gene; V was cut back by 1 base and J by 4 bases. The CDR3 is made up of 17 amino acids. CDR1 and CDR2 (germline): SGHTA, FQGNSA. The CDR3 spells CASSLGGQGAKGETQYF. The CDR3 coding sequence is TGTGCCAGCAGCTTAGGGGGGCAGGGGGCGAAAGGAGAGACCCAGTACTTC.

CDR3 amino acids: CASSLGLAGVLDTQYF. CDR3 DNA sequence: TGCGCCAGCAGCTTAGGACTAGCGGGGGTCCTAGATACGCAGTATTTT. The V gene is TRBV5-1, the J gene TRBJ2-3, with TRBD2 matching 13 bases. The CDR3 runs to 16 residues. Unmatched junction bases numbered 5, after V lost 2 bases and J lost 5 bases. CDR1 is SGHRS and CDR2 is YFSETQ in the germline V gene. The full variable domain, in which reference TRBV5-1 and TRBJ2-3 provide the parts outside the CDR3, is KAGVTQTPRYLIKTRGQQVTLSCSPISGHRSVSWYQQTPGQGLQFLFEYFSETQRNKGNFPGRFSGRQFSNSRSEMNVSTLELGDSALYLCASSLGLAGVLDTQYFGPGTRLTVL.

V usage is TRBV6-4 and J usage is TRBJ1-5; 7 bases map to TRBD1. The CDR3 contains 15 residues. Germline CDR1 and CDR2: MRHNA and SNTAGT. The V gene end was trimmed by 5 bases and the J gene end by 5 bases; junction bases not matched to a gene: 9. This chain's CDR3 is CASSTGDSQHQPQHF. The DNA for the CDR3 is TGTGCCAGCAGTACCGGGGACAGCCAACATCAGCCCCAGCATTTT.

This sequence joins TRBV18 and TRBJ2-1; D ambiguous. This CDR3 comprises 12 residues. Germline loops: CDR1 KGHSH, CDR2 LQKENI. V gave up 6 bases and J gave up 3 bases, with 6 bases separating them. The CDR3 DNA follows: TGTGCCAGCTCCTTGGTCTACAATGAGCAGTTCTTC. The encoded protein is CASSLVYNEQFF.

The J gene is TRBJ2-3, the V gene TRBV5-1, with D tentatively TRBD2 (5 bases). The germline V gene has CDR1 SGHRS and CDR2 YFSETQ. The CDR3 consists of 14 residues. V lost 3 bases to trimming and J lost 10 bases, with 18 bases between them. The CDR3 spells CASSSAASPWSQYF. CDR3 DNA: TGCGCCAGCAGCTCCGCCGCTAGCCCGTGGTCGCAGTATTTT.

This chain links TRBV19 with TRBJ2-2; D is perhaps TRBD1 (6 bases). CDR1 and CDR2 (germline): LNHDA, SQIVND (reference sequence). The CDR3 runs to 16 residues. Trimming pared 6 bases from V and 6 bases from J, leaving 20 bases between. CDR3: CASSPPDSSLAGELFF. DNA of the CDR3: TGTGCCAGTAGCCCGCCGGACAGCAGTTTAGCCGGGGAGCTGTTTTTT.

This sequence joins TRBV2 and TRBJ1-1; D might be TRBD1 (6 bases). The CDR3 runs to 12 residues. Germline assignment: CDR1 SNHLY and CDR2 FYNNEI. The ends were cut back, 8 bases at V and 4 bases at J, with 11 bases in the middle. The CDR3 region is CASQTGPTEAFF. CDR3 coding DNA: TGTGCCAGCCAGACAGGCCCCACTGAAGCTTTCTTT.

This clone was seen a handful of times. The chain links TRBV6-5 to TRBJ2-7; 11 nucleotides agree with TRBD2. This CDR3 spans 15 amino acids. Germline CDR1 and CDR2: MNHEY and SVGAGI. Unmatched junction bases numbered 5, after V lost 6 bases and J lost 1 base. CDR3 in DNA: TGTGCCAGCAGCTCCGGGACTAGCGGTTCCTACGAGCAGTACTTC. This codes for CASSSGTSGSYEQYF.

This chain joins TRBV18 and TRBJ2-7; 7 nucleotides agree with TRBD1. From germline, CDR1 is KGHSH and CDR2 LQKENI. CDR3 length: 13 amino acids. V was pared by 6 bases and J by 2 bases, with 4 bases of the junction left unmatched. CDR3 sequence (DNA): TGTGCCAGCTCGATGGGACAGACCTACGAGCAGTACTTC. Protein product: CASSMGQTYEQYF. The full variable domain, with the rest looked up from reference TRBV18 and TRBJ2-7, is NAGVMQNPRHLVRRRGQEARLRCSPMKGHSHVYWYRQLPEEGLKFMVYLQKENIIDESGMPKERFSAEFPKEGPSILRIQQVVRGDSAAYFCASSMGQTYEQYFGPGTRLTVT.

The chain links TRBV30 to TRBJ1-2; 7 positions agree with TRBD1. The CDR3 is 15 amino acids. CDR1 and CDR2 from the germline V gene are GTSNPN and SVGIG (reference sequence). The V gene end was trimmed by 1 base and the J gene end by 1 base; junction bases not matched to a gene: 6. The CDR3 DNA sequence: TGTGCCTGGAGTGGAGGGGACAGTTATAACTATGGCTACACCTTC. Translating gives CAWSGGDSYNYGYTF. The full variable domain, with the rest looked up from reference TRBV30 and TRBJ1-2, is SQTIHQWPATLVQPVGSPLSLECTVEGTSNPNLYWYRQAAGRGLQLLFYSVGIGQISSEVPQNLSASRPQDRQFILSSKKLLLSDSGFYLCAWSGGDSYNYGYTFGSGTRLTVV.

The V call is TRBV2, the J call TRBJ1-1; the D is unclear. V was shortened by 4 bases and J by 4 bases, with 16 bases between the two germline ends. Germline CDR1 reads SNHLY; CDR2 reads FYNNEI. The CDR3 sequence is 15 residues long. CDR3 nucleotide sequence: TGTGCCAGCAGTGTTTCGGGGTCGAAAGGCACTGAAGCTTTCTTT. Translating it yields CASSVSGSKGTEAFF.

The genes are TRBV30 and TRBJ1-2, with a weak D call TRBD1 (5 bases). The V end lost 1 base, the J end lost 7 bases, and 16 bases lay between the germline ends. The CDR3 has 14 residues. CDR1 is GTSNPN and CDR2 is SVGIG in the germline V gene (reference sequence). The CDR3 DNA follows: TGTGCCTGGAGTGCCGTTGCTAGGCAGGGTGGCTACACCTTC. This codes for CAWSAVARQGGYTF.

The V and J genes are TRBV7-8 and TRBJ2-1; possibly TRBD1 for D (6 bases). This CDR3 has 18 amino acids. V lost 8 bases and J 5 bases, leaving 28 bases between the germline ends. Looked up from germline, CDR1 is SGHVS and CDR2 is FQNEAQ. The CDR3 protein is CASAPSGTGLGWNNEQFF. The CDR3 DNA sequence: TGTGCCAGCGCCCCCTCCGGTACAGGGTTGGGATGGAACAATGAGCAGTTCTTC.